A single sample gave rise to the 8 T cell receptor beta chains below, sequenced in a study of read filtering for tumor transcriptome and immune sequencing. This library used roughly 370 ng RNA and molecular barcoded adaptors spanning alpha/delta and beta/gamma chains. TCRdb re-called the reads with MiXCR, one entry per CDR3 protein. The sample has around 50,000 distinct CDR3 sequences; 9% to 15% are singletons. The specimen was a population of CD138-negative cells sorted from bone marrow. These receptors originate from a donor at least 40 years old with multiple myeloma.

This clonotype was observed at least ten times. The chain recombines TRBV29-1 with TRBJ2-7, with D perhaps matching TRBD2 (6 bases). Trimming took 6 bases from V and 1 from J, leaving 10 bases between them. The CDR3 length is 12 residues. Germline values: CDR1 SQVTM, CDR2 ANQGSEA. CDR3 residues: CSVGGSSYEQYF. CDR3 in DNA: TGCAGCGTGGGGGGATCGTCCTACGAGCAGTACTTC.

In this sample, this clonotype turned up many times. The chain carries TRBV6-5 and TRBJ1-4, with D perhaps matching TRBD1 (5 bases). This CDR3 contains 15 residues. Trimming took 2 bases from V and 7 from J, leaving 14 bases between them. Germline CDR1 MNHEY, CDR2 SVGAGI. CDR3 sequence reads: CASSYGGGRSEKLFF. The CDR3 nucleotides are TGTGCCAGCAGTTACGGGGGGGGAAGATCTGAAAAACTGTTTTTT.

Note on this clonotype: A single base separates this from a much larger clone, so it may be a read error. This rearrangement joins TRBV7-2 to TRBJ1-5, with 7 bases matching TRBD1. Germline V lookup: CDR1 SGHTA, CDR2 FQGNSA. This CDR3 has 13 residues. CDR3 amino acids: CASAGGGHQPRHF. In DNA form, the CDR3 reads TGTGCCAGCGCGGGAGGGGGCCATCAGCCCCGGCATTTT. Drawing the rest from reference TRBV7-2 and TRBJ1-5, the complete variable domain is GAGVSQSPSNKVTEKGKDVELRCDPISGHTALYWYRQSLGQGLEFLIYFQGNSAPDKSGLPSDRFSAERTGGSVSTLTIQRTQQEDSAVYLCASAGGGHQPRHFGDGTRLSIL.

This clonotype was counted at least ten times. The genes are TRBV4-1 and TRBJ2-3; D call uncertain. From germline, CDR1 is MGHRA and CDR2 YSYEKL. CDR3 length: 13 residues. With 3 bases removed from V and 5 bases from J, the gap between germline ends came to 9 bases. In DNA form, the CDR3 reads TGCGCCAGCAGCCAGGGTCTCATAGATACGCAGTATTTT. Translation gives CASSQGLIDTQYF.

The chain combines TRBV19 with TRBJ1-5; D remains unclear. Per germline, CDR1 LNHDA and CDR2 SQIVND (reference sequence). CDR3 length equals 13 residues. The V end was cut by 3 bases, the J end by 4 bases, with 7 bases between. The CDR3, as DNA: TGTGCCAGTAGTATTAATAGAAATCAGCCCCAGCATTTT. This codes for CASSINRNQPQHF.

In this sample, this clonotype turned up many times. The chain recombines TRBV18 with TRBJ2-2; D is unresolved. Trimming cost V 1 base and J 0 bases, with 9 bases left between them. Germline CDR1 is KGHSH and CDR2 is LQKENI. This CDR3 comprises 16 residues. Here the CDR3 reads CASSPRPGANTGELFF. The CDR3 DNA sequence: TGTGCCAGCTCACCACGGCCAGGAGCGAACACCGGGGAGCTGTTTTTT.

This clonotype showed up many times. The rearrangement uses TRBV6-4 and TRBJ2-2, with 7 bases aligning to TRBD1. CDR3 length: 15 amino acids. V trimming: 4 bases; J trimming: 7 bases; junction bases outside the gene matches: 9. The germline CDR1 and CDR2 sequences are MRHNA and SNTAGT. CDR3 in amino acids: CASSGDRVGGGELFF. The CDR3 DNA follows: TGTGCCAGCAGTGGAGACAGGGTCGGCGGCGGGGAGCTGTTTTTT.

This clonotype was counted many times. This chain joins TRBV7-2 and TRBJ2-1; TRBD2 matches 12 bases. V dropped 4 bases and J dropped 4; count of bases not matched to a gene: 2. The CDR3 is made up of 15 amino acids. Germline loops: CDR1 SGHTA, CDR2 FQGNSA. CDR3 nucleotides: TGTGCCAGCAGCTATACTAGCGGGGGGTACAATGAGCAGTTCTTC. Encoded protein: CASSYTSGGYNEQFF.